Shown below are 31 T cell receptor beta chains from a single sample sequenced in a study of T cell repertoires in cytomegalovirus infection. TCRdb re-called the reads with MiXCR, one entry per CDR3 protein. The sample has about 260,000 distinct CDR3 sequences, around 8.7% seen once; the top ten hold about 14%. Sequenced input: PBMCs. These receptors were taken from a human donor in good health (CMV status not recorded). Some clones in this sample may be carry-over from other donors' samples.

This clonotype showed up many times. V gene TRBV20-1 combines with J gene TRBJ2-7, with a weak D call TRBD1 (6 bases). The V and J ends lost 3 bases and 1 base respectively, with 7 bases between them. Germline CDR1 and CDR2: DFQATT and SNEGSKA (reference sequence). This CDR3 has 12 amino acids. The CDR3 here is CSARDRSYEQYF. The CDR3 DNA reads TGCAGTGCTAGGGACAGATCCTACGAGCAGTACTTC.

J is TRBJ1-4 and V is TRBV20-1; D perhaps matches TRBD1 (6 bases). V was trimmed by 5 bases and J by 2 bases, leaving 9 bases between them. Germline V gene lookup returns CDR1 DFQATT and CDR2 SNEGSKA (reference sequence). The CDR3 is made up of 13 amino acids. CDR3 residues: CSAVDSTNEKLFF. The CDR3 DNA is TGCAGTGCTGTGGACAGCACTAATGAAAAACTGTTTTTT.

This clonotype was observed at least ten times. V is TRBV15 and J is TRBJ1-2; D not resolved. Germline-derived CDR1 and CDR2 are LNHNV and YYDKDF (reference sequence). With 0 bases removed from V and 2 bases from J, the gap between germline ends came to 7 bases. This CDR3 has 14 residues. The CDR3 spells CATSRDGQNYGYTF. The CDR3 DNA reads TGTGCCACCAGCAGAGATGGGCAGAACTATGGCTACACCTTC.

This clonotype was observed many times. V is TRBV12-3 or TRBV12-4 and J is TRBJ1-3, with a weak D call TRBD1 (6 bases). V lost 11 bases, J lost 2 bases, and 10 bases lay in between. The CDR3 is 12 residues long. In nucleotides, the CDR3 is TGTGCCGACAGGCTTCCTGGAAACACCATATATTTT. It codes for CADRLPGNTIYF.

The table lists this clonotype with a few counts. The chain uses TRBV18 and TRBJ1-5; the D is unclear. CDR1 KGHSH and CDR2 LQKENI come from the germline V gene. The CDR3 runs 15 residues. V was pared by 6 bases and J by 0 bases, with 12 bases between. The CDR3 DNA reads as TGTGCCAGCTCTCTTATGGGGAATAGCAATCAGCCCCAGCATTTT. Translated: CASSLMGNSNQPQHF.

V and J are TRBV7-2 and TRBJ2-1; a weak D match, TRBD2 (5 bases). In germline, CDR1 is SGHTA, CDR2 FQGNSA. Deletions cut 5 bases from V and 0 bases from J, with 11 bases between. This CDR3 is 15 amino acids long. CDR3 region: CASSISASSYNEQFF. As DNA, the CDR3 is TGTGCCAGCAGCATTAGCGCGAGCTCCTACAATGAGCAGTTCTTC.

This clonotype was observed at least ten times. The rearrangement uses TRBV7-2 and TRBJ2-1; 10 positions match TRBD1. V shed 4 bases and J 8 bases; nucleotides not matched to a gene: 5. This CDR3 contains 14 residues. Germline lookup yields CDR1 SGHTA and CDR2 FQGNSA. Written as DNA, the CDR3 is TGTGCCAGCAGCTCGAGACAGGGGGCCGATGAGCAGTTCTTC. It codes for CASSSRQGADEQFF.

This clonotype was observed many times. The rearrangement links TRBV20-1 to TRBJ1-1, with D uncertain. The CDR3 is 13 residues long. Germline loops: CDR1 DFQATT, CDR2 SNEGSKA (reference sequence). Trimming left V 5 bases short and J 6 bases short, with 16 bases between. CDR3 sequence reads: CSASRLPDAEAFF. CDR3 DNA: TGCAGTGCTTCCCGTCTACCAGATGCTGAAGCTTTCTTT.

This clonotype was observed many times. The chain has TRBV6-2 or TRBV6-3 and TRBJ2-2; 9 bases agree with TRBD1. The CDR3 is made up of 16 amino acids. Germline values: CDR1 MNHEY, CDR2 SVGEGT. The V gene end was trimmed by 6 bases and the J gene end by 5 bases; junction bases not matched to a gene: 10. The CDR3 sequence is CASSPRTGAGTGELFF. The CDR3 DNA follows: TGTGCCAGCAGCCCCAGGACAGGGGCAGGGACCGGGGAGCTGTTTTTT.

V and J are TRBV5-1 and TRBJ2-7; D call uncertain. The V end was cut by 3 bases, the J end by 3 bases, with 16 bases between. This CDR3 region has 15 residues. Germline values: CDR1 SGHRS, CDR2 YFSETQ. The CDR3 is CASSSARPPDYEQYF. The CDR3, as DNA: TGCGCCAGCAGCTCCGCGAGGCCGCCAGACTACGAGCAGTACTTC.

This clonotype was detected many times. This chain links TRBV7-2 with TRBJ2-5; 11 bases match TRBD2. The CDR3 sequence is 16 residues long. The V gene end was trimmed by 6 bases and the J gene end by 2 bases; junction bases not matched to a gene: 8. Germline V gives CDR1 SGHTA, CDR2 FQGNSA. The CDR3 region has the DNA TGTGCCAGCAGTCGGGATTGGACTAGCGGGCAAGAGACCCAGTACTTC. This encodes CASSRDWTSGQETQYF.

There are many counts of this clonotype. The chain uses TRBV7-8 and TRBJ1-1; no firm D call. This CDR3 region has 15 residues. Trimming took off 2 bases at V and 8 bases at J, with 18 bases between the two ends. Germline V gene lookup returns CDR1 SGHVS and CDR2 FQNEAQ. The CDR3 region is CASSLLGNAKSEAFF. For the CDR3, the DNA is TGTGCCAGCAGCTTACTAGGTAACGCAAAGAGCGAAGCTTTCTTT.

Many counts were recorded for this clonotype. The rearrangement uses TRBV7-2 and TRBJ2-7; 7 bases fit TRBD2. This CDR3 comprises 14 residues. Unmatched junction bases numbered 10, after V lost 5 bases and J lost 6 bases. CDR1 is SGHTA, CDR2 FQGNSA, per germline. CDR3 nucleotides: TGTGCCAGCAGCCCCGGGGGGTCGGCCTTCGAGCAGTACTTC. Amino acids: CASSPGGSAFEQYF.

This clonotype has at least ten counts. The CDR3 DNA is TGTGCCAGCAAAGGGACGGATTCGTTCTTGGAACTGTACTTC. Residues: CASKGTDSFLELYF. The chain uses TRBV6-1 and TRBJ2-7; possibly TRBD1 or TRBD2 for D (5 bases each). V was clipped by 7 bases and J by 12 bases, with 25 bases between them. CDR1 is MNHNS and CDR2 is SASEGT in the germline V gene. The CDR3 has 14 residues.

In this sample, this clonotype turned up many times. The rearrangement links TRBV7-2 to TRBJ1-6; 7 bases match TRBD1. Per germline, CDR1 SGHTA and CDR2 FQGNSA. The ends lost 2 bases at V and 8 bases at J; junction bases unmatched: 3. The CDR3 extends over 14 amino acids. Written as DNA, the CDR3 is TGTGCCAGCAGCTTAACAGGGGCGCATTCACCCCTCCACTTT. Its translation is CASSLTGAHSPLHF.

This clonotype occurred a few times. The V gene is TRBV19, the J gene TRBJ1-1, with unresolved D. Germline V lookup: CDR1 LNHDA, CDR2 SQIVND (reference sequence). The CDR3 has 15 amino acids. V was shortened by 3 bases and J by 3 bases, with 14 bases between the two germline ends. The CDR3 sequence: CASSMSAHRDTEAFF. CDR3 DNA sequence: TGTGCCAGTAGTATGTCTGCCCATCGGGACACTGAAGCTTTCTTT.

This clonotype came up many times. The CDR3 is CASSLGSGLVNTGELFF. CDR3 DNA sequence: TGTGCCAGCAGCTTAGGTTCGGGGCTGGTAAACACCGGGGAGCTGTTTTTT. The V call is TRBV7-6, the J call TRBJ2-2, with D perhaps matching TRBD1 or TRBD2 (5 bases each). Trimming pared 1 base from V and 2 bases from J, leaving 14 bases between. This CDR3 is 17 amino acids long. Germline CDR1 SGHVS, CDR2 FNYEAQ.

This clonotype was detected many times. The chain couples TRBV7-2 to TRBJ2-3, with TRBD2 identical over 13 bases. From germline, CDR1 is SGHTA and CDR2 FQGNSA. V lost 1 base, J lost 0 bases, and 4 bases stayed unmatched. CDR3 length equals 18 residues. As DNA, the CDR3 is TGTGCCAGCAGCTTAGAACTAGCGGGGGGGCTCAGCACAGATACGCAGTATTTT. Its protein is CASSLELAGGLSTDTQYF.

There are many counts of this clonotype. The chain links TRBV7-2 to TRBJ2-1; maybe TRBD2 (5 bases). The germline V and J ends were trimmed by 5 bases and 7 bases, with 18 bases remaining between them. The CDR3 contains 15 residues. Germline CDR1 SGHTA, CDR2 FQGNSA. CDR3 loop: CASSPPSIRGNEQFF. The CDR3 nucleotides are TGTGCCAGCAGCCCCCCGAGCATCCGAGGGAATGAGCAGTTCTTC.

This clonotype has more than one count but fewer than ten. The CDR3 protein is CASRAGTSNTGELFF. DNA for the CDR3: TGTGCCAGCAGGGCCGGGACATCGAACACCGGGGAGCTGTTTTTT. The chain recombines TRBV27 with TRBJ2-2; weak D call: TRBD1 (6 bases). Germline V gene data show CDR1 as MNHEY and CDR2 as SMNVEV (reference sequence). Trimming shortened V by 6 bases and J by 0 bases, and 11 bases separated the two germline ends. CDR3 length: 15 residues.

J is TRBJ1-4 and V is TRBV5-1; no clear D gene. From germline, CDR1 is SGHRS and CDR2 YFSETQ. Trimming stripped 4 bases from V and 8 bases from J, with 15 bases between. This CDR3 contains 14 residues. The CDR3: CASSPQSGNEKLFF. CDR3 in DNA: TGCGCCAGCAGCCCACAGTCGGGTAACGAAAAACTGTTTTTT.

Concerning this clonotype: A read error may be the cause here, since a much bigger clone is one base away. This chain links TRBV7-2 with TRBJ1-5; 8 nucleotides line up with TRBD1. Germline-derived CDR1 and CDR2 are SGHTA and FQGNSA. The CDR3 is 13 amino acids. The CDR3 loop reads CAGSLDRGEPQHF. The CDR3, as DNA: TGTGCCGGCAGCTTAGACAGGGGCGAACCCCAGCATTTT.

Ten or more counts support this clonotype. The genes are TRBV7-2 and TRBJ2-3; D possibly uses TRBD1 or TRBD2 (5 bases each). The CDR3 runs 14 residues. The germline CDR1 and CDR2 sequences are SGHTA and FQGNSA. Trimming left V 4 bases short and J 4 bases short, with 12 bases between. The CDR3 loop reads CASSSPGGSDTQYF. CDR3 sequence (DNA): TGTGCCAGCAGCTCACCTGGGGGATCAGATACGCAGTATTTT.

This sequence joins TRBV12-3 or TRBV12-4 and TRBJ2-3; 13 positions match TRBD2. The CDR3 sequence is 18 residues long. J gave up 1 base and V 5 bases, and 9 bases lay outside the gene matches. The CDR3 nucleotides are TGTGCCAGCAGTGACGGACTAGCGGGAGCTCCCCGCACAGATACGCAGTATTTT. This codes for CASSDGLAGAPRTDTQYF.

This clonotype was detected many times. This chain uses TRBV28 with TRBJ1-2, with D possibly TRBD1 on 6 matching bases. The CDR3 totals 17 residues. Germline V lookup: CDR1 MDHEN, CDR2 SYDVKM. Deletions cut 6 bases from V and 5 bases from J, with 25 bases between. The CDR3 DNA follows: TGTGCCAGCAGGAGCCCCAGGGGAGGAGGTTCCGTTTATGGCTACACCTTC. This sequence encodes CASRSPRGGGSVYGYTF.

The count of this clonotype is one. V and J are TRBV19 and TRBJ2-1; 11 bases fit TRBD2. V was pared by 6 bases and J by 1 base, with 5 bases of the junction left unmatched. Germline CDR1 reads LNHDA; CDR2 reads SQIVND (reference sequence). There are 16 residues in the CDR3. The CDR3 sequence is CASRSSGRVSYNEQFF. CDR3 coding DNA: TGTGCCAGTAGGAGTAGCGGGAGGGTATCCTACAATGAGCAGTTCTTC.

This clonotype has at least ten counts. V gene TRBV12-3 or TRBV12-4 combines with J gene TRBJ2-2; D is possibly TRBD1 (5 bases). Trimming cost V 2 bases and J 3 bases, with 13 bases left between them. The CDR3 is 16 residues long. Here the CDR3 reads CASSLNQGWDTGELFF. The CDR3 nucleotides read TGTGCCAGCAGTTTAAATCAGGGATGGGACACCGGGGAGCTGTTTTTT.

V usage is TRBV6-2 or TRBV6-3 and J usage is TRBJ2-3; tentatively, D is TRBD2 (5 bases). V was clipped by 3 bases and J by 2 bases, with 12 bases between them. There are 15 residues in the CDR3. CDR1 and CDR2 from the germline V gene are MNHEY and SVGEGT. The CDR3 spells CASSYLRTSTDTQYF. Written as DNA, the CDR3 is TGTGCCAGCAGTTATCTGAGGACTTCCACAGATACGCAGTATTTT.

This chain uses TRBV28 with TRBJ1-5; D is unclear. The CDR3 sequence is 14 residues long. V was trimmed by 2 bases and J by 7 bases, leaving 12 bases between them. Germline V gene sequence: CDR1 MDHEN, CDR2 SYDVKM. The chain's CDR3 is CASSLRWIGQPQHF. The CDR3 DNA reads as TGTGCCAGCAGTTTAAGGTGGATTGGGCAGCCCCAGCATTTT.

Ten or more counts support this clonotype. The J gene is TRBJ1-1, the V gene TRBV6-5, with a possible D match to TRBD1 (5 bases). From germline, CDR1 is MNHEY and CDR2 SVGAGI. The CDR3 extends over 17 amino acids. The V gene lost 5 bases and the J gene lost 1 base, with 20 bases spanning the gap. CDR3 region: CASSDRVGPGQNTEAFF. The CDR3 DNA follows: TGTGCCAGCAGTGATAGGGTAGGACCCGGACAGAACACTGAAGCTTTCTTT.

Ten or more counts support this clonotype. This CDR3 is CASSSRTARKNIQYF. The CDR3 DNA is TGTGCCAGCAGCTCTAGGACAGCACGGAAAAACATTCAGTACTTC. The V and J genes are TRBV7-2 and TRBJ2-4; weak D call: TRBD1 (6 bases). Trimming cost V 4 bases and J 4 bases, with 14 bases left between them. The CDR3 totals 15 residues. The germline V gene encodes CDR1 SGHTA and CDR2 FQGNSA.